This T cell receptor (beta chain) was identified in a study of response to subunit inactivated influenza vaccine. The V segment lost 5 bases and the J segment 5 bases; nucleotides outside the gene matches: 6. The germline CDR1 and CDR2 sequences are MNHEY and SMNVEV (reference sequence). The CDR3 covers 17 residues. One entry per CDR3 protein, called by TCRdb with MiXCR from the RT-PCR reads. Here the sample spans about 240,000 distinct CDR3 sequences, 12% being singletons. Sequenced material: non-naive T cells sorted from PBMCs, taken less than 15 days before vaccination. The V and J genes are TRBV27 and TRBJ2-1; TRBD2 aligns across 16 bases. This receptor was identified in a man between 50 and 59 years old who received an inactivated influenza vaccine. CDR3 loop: CASSTGLAGGVDNEQFF. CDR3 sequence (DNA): TGTGCCAGCAGTACGGGACTAGCGGGGGGGGTCGACAATGAGCAGTTCTTC.